The 30 T cell receptor beta chains reported below all come from one sample, sequenced in a study of T cell responses to AZD1222 COVID-19 vaccine. Using immunoSEQ multiplex PCR, the repertoire was profiled, and TCRdb retains in-frame clones only, with some absent. The sample has some 110,000 clones, less than 95% seen once; the top ten hold less than 9.5%. The sequences come from peripheral blood, collected 28 days after the second AZD1222 dose. These receptor sequences come from an adult who received the AZD1222 COVID-19 vaccine.

The chain is built from TRBV7-8 and TRBJ2-7; 7 bases are a match to TRBD2. This CDR3 contains 15 residues. Per germline, CDR1 SGHVS and CDR2 FQNEAQ. V was clipped by 0 bases and J by 2 bases; unmatched bases: 4. The CDR3 DNA reads TGTGCCAGCAGCTTAGCGGGGGGGAATCCCTACGAGCAGTACTTC. The encoded protein is CASSLAGGNPYEQYF.

V usage is TRBV7-2 and J usage is TRBJ1-2; a possible D gene is TRBD1 (5 bases). Deletions cut 6 bases from V and 6 bases from J, with 20 bases between. The CDR3 is 15 amino acids. Germline CDR1 is SGHTA and CDR2 is FQGNSA. CDR3 in DNA: TGTGCCAGCAGGACGAACGGGGGATCTATGGATGGCTACACCTTC. Amino acid sequence: CASRTNGGSMDGYTF.

The chain recombines TRBV5-6 with TRBJ2-1; D may be TRBD2 (6 bases). Per the germline V gene, CDR1 is SGHDT and CDR2 is YYEEEE. The V end lost 6 bases, the J end lost 8 bases, and 24 bases lay between the germline ends. The CDR3 is made up of 16 amino acids. The CDR3 DNA reads TGTGCCAGCACTGGGCAGAGCGCGGGGCGCTGGTATGAGCAGTTCTTC. Its translation: CASTGQSAGRWYEQFF.

This rearrangement joins TRBV5-1 to TRBJ1-1; no clear D gene. From germline, CDR1 is SGHRS and CDR2 YFSETQ. This CDR3 has 11 amino acids. Trimming removed 2 bases at V and 6 bases at J, with 5 bases between. The CDR3 reads CASSFGAEAFF. CDR3 in DNA: TGCGCCAGCAGCTTTGGCGCTGAAGCTTTCTTT.

In its sample, this clone was seen once. The CDR3 nucleotides are TGTGCCAGCAGTCCGAAGGGGACTGAAGCTTTCTTT. Translation gives CASSPKGTEAFF. The V gene is TRBV27, the J gene TRBJ1-1; weak D call: TRBD1 (5 bases). The CDR3 consists of 12 residues. The V end was cut by 5 bases, the J end by 5 bases, with 9 bases between. The germline CDR1 and CDR2 sequences are MNHEY and SMNVEV (reference sequence).

Here the CDR3 DNA reads TGTGCCAGCACCCGTGGCCAAGATTACAATGAGCAGTTCTTC. Amino acid sequence: CASTRGQDYNEQFF. V and J are TRBV27 and TRBJ2-1; no definite D call. Trimming shortened V by 7 bases and J by 4 bases, and 14 bases separated the two germline ends. In germline, CDR1 is MNHEY, CDR2 SMNVEV (reference sequence). This CDR3 is 14 amino acids long.

The genes are TRBV13 and TRBJ1-4, with D perhaps matching TRBD1 (5 bases). Trimming removed 0 bases from V and 0 bases from J, with 8 bases in between. The germline gives CDR1 PRHDT, CDR2 FYEKMQ (reference sequence). The CDR3 is made up of 16 amino acids. This chain's CDR3 is CASSLGSGTTNEKLFF. CDR3 nucleotide sequence: TGTGCCAGCAGCTTAGGGTCAGGGACAACTAATGAAAAACTGTTTTTT.

V usage is TRBV5-6 and J usage is TRBJ2-3; a weak D match, TRBD2 (7 bases). V was shortened by 0 bases and J by 5 bases, with 16 bases between the two germline ends. From germline, CDR1 is SGHDT and CDR2 YYEEEE. This CDR3 region has 16 residues. CDR3 DNA sequence: TGTGCCAGCAGCTTGGGTGAGGGGGGGCCAGTAGATACGCAGTATTTT. This codes for CASSLGEGGPVDTQYF.

The chain employs TRBV10-3 and TRBJ2-7, with a possible D match to TRBD2 (7 bases). The V end was cut by 7 bases, the J end by 4 bases, with 14 bases between. CDR1 ENHRY and CDR2 SYGVKD come from the germline V gene. The CDR3 covers 13 residues. The CDR3 protein is CAIMAGDMYEQYF. CDR3 in DNA: TGTGCCATCATGGCGGGGGACATGTACGAGCAGTACTTC.

The chain joins TRBV7-2 to TRBJ1-5; no clear D gene. This CDR3 comprises 14 residues. Per the germline V gene, CDR1 is SGHTA and CDR2 is FQGNSA. V lost 5 bases and J lost 7, with 15 bases in between. CDR3 sequence reads: CASSLTSGPQPQHF. The CDR3, as DNA: TGTGCCAGCAGCCTGACCTCGGGCCCCCAGCCCCAGCATTTT.

The chain uses TRBV4-1 and TRBJ1-1, with 7 bases aligning to TRBD1. Germline lookup yields CDR1 MGHRA and CDR2 YSYEKL. V was pared by 3 bases and J by 1 base, with 8 bases of the junction left unmatched. The CDR3 has 16 residues. The CDR3 here is CASSQARTGTNTEAFF. The CDR3, as DNA: TGCGCCAGCAGCCAGGCTAGGACAGGAACGAACACTGAAGCTTTCTTT.

On this clone itself: At the DNA level, this CDR3 is encoded by other sequences in the same sample as well. This sequence joins TRBV6-2 or TRBV6-3 and TRBJ1-2; D is unclear. Germline loops: CDR1 MNHEY, CDR2 SVGEGT. This CDR3 is 12 amino acids long. Deletions cut 2 bases from V and 4 bases from J, with 5 bases between. Written as DNA, the CDR3 is TGTGCCAGCAGTTACGGGCCCTATGGCTACACCTTC. As protein: CASSYGPYGYTF.

The chain has TRBV5-1 and TRBJ2-3; 10 bases are shared with TRBD1. After removal of 0 bases from V and 2 bases from J, the junction contained 3 bases not matched to a gene. Per germline, CDR1 SGHRS and CDR2 YFSETQ. The CDR3 has 16 amino acids. DNA of the CDR3: TGCGCCAGCAGCTTGGGGGACAGGGGTCTCACAGATACGCAGTATTTT. Residues: CASSLGDRGLTDTQYF.

The V and J genes are TRBV6-2 or TRBV6-3 and TRBJ1-6, with a weak D call TRBD1 (6 bases). In germline, CDR1 is MNHEY, CDR2 SVGEGT. V lost 2 bases and J lost 9, with 8 bases in between. The CDR3 has 13 amino acids. CDR3 bases: TGTGCCAGCAGTTACGGGGGGGCTTCACCCCTCCACTTT. This translates into CASSYGGASPLHF.

J is TRBJ2-7 and V is TRBV7-2, with TRBD1 identical over 9 bases. Germline CDR1 reads SGHTA; CDR2 reads FQGNSA. The ends lost 5 bases at V and 5 bases at J; junction bases unmatched: 13. This CDR3 is 16 amino acids long. This CDR3 reads CASSPWGGTGNNEQYF. The DNA of the CDR3 is TGTGCCAGCAGCCCCTGGGGTGGGACAGGGAACAACGAGCAGTACTTC.

The chain employs TRBV11-3 and TRBJ2-2, with 7 bases lining up with TRBD1. Losses at the gene ends were 6 bases for V and 1 base for J; bases not matched to a gene: 5. The germline CDR1 and CDR2 sequences are SGHNT and YENEEA. This CDR3 region has 15 residues. CDR3 nucleotide sequence: TGTGCCAGCAGGGGAAGGACAGGGAACACCGGGGAGCTGTTTTTT. This translates into CASRGRTGNTGELFF.

The chain recombines TRBV19 with TRBJ1-4; TRBD1 matches at 8 bases. CDR1 is LNHDA, CDR2 SQIVND, per germline (reference sequence). The V and J ends lost 9 bases and 8 bases, in that order; junction bases with no gene match: 11. The CDR3 covers 14 residues. CDR3 sequence: CASRRTRTGEKLFF. The CDR3 DNA reads TGTGCCAGCCGCCGGACCCGGACAGGGGAAAAACTGTTTTTT.

This clone has a single count. The rearrangement links TRBV15 to TRBJ1-5, with unresolved D. Trimming shortened V by 3 bases and J by 4 bases, and 7 bases separated the two germline ends. Per germline, CDR1 LNHNV and CDR2 YYDKDF (reference sequence). The CDR3 totals 13 residues. CDR3 protein: CATSSGENQPQHF. The CDR3 DNA reads TGTGCCACCAGCAGTGGGGAGAATCAGCCCCAGCATTTT.

The chain carries TRBV15 and TRBJ1-2; 7 positions match TRBD1. V was clipped by 0 bases and J by 6 bases; unmatched bases: 7. CDR1 and CDR2 (germline): LNHNV, YYDKDF (reference sequence). CDR3 length: 15 amino acids. CDR3 loop: CATSRDEGRGHGYTF. In DNA, the CDR3 is TGTGCCACCAGCAGAGATGAGGGGAGGGGGCATGGCTACACCTTC. The complete variable domain, with remaining parts taken from reference TRBV15 and TRBJ1-2, reads DAMVIQNPRYQVTQFGKPVTLSCSQTLNHNVMYWYQQKSSQAPKLLFHYYDKDFNNEADTPDNFQSRRPNTSFCFLDIRSPGLGDTAMYLCATSRDEGRGHGYTFGSGTRLTVV.

This clone has only a few counts. CDR3 bases: TGTGCCAGCAGCTCGATCAATGAGCAGTTCTTC. Its translation: CASSSINEQFF. The chain links TRBV7-2 to TRBJ2-1; D gene unclear. Germline loops: CDR1 SGHTA, CDR2 FQGNSA. The germline V and J ends were trimmed by 4 bases and 6 bases, with 4 bases remaining between them. The CDR3 covers 11 residues.

The chain links TRBV5-1 to TRBJ1-2; tentatively, D is TRBD1 (6 bases). Germline CDR1 SGHRS, CDR2 YFSETQ. V was pared by 1 base and J by 8 bases, with 18 bases between. This CDR3 spans 15 amino acids. CDR3 nucleotides: TGCGCCAGCAGCTTGAACTTGGGGCAGGGACAAGGCTACACCTTC. As protein: CASSLNLGQGQGYTF.

V is TRBV3-1 (or the pseudogene TRBV3-2) and J is TRBJ2-1; 7 bases map to TRBD2. Germline V CDR1 and CDR2: LGHDT, YNNKEL (reference sequence). The CDR3 runs 16 residues. Trimming took 1 base from V and 2 from J; bases not matched to a gene: 5. The CDR3 DNA reads TGTGCCAGCAGCCAAGGGGCTAGCGGCCCCTACAATGAGCAGTTCTTC. This encodes CASSQGASGPYNEQFF.

The chain has TRBV7-3 and TRBJ2-2, with 8 positions matching TRBD1. CDR1 and CDR2 from the germline V gene are SGHTA and FQGTGA. This CDR3 region has 15 residues. Losses at the gene ends were 6 bases for V and 5 bases for J; bases not matched to a gene: 8. The CDR3 DNA sequence: TGTGCCAGCAGTCCCCCAGGGGGCAGGACCGGGGAGCTGTTTTTT. Protein: CASSPPGGRTGELFF.

The chain uses TRBV6-4 and TRBJ1-1; D possibly corresponds to TRBD1 (5 bases). The V and J ends lost 4 bases and 5 bases respectively, with 14 bases between them. There are 14 residues in the CDR3. Germline V CDR1 and CDR2: MRHNA, SNTAGT. The DNA of the CDR3 is TGTGCCAGCAGTGCTCGGGGAGGGGAGACTGAAGCTTTCTTT. Encoded protein: CASSARGGETEAFF.

The chain links TRBV3-1 (or the pseudogene TRBV3-2) to TRBJ2-3, with D tentatively TRBD2 (7 bases). The V gene lost 1 base and the J gene lost 0 bases, with 17 bases spanning the gap. This CDR3 spans 18 amino acids. Per germline, CDR1 LGHDT and CDR2 YNNKEL (reference sequence). CDR3 loop: CASSQARRGRRSTDTQYF. Here the CDR3 DNA reads TGTGCCAGCAGCCAAGCCAGGCGGGGGCGACGAAGCACAGATACGCAGTATTTT.

The V gene is TRBV4-3, the J gene TRBJ2-1; 10 positions match TRBD1. The CDR3 totals 14 residues. V lost 5 bases and J lost 8; bases outside the gene matches: 6. The germline gives CDR1 LGHNA, CDR2 YSLEER. CDR3 nucleotide sequence: TGCGCCAGCAGCACGGGACAGGGGTCAGATGAGCAGTTCTTC. Translating it yields CASSTGQGSDEQFF.

The V call is TRBV24-1, the J call TRBJ2-1; either TRBD1 or TRBD2 may supply D (5 bases each). This CDR3 comprises 17 residues. Germline lookup yields CDR1 KGHDR and CDR2 SFDVKD. Between the trimmed V and J ends, which lost 4 bases and 7 bases, there was a span of 22 bases. CDR3 sequence (DNA): TGTGCCACCAGTGAAAAAAGGGGTGAGGCAGGCGGGAATGAGCAGTTCTTC. Protein sequence: CATSEKRGEAGGNEQFF.

CDR3 DNA: TGTGCCAGCAGCCCTCGGACAGGAGATGGCTACACCTTC. Translation gives CASSPRTGDGYTF. The gene calls are TRBV14 and TRBJ1-2, with 7 bases aligning to TRBD1. The CDR3 has 13 residues. Germline V gene lookup returns CDR1 SGHDN and CDR2 FVKESK. Trimming removed 4 bases from V and 6 bases from J; junction bases left unmatched: 5.

This clone came up once. The chain employs TRBV19 and TRBJ2-7; possibly TRBD1 or TRBD2 for D (6 bases each). The CDR3 covers 15 residues. Trimming pared 4 bases from V and 2 bases from J, leaving 15 bases between. Germline V gene data show CDR1 as LNHDA and CDR2 as SQIVND (reference sequence). The CDR3 spells CASSSGTILTYEQYF. The CDR3 DNA is TGTGCCAGTAGTAGCGGGACAATCCTAACCTACGAGCAGTACTTC.

The chain combines TRBV6-5 with TRBJ2-3; 11 bases line up with TRBD2. Germline lookup yields CDR1 MNHEY and CDR2 SVGAGI. This CDR3 region has 14 residues. With V trimmed by 8 bases and J by 1 base, 2 bases remained unmatched. CDR3 sequence: CASLAGGGTDTQYF. CDR3 nucleotides: TGTGCCAGCTTAGCGGGGGGGGGCACAGATACGCAGTATTTT.